This entry is about one T cell receptor (beta chain). This clone was observed a handful of times. The target of this receptor is not known. Base qualities are not at hand, and no much larger clone is one base apart. The V end loses 6 bases and the J end loses 5 bases, and a stretch of 16 bases separates them. Spanning cysteine to phenylalanine, the CDR3 consists of 14 amino acids. The sequence is cut down to CDR3 DNA, 42 bases in frame from base 1. CDR1 is given as MGHRA and CDR2 as YSYEKL, both from the germline V gene. All of the isolated RNA was reverse transcribed with the High Capacity cDNA Reverse Transcription Kit, so expressed TCRB transcripts were sequenced. Deep immunoSEQ sequencing was applied to naive, central memory and regulatory T cell samples, giving an average of about 3.6 million total reads per sample. Sorted cells were lysed in RLT buffer and RNA was extracted with DNase-treated RNeasy Micro or Mini kits, depending on cell number. Each cell subset was processed separately to prevent cross-contamination, with patient and healthy donor samples processed together. Using the immunoSEQ multiplex PCR, TCRB sequences were amplified from cDNA into 87-bp fragments spanning the CDR3 region. The amplicons were sequenced using the Illumina HiSeq platform. In the paper's pipeline: PCR bias was computationally corrected using synthetic template baselines, reads within Hamming distance 2 were collapsed, and singletons that could not be merged were discarded. Reads were aligned to IMGT to assign V, D and J genes, CDR3 length, and insertions or deletions at six rearrangement sites. Clonotype counts were normalized to sorted cell number within each subset before computing true diversity and Gini coefficients with the tcR R package. The overlap coefficient, calculated on TCRB nucleotide sequences, was used to measure repertoire sharing. Out-of-frame TCRB sequences from naive cells were analyzed as a proxy for the pre-selection repertoire. TCRdb mirrors the immuneACCESS table, restricted to in-frame sequences. Some clones are absent from its copies; in checked studies, under half trace to an unresolved V gene, and the reason for the others is unknown. That table supplies the V and J calls and clone size; D and trimming were determined from the DNA. The sample includes almost 250,000 clones, with roughly 14% observed a single time. In total, the top ten clones hold roughly 0.024% of the sample.

This entry belongs to a study of beta chain features in type 1 diabetes (dated by TCRdb to 2016 to 2018). Regarding the study in general: Mean age, gender distribution, total cell number and subset yield were not different between patients and healthy donors. A total of about 110 million sorted cells were examined across all samples, and the number of cells per subset was strongly correlated with RNA yield. In the study, TCRB repertoires of sorted circulating CD4+ T cell subsets from recently diagnosed type 1 diabetes patients were compared with those of matched healthy donors. Naive and central memory subsets were obtained from all 30 or so donors, but regulatory and stem cell-like memory subsets were isolated from only 8 patients and about eight healthy donors. General conclusions and limits of the study: The naive, central memory and regulatory TCRB repertoires appeared to resemble one another more closely among patients than among healthy donors. Because cDNA was sequenced instead of genomic DNA, highly expressing activated cells could be over-represented, though the groups showed no difference in activation or CD3 levels. Only small numbers of individuals were included in the HLA sub-analyses, which left unresolved whether HLA type had any influence on TCRB rearrangement. Type 1 diabetes patients showed a moderate but significant shortening of TCRB CDR3 length in all four CD4+ subsets. PCR may preferentially amplify shorter templates, but because patient and control samples were amplified and corrected together, any resulting skew would affect both groups equally. Patients with type 1 diabetes made fewer insertions and deleted more nucleotides at VDJ recombination sites, implying thymic rearrangement abnormalities.

Each donor gave one peripheral blood draw, roughly 120 mL on average, collected into heparinised tubes. Naive, central memory, regulatory and stem cell-like memory CD4+ T cells were sorted on a BD FACSAria II using a panel including CD45RO, CCR7, CD25, CD127, CD95 and CD27. Purity was above 98% for every sorted population. PBMCs were isolated immediately by Lymphoprep density gradient centrifugation and stained directly without culture. Samples were stained and sorted in pairs, with one healthy donor and one patient per experiment, so that batch effects were minimized. Sequencing was done on a sample of naive CD4+ T cells from blood. Taken with the paper, the label for cell subset or site translates to: true naive CD4+ T cells. This sequence was found in a woman in her forties in good health. The chain was built from TRBV4-1 and TRBJ1-1; D gene: possibly TRBD1, on 6 matching bases. The CDR3 is CASRIVGGRTEAFF. The DNA reads TGCGCCAGCAGGATAGTGGGGGGGCGGACTGAAGCTTTCTTT.